One sample yielded the 7 T cell receptor beta chains listed below, sequenced in a study of beta chain features in type 1 diabetes. Every isolated RNA sample was fully reverse transcribed, so sequencing captured expressed TCRB transcripts. Assay used: immunoSEQ multiplex PCR; TCRdb lists only in-frame clones, some missing. The repertoire consists of under 400,000 clones, with roughly 15% occurring once and the leading ten covering 5.5% to 7.5%. Source material: central memory CD4+ T cells from blood. These receptors originate from a man younger than 45 in good health.

The chain has TRBV5-6 and TRBJ1-2; perhaps TRBD1 as D (5 bases). V was trimmed by 4 bases and J by 0 bases, leaving 13 bases between them. This CDR3 has 15 residues. The V gene's germline CDR1 is SGHDT and CDR2 YYEEEE. CDR3 protein: CASSEGRAPNYGYTF. CDR3 bases: TGTGCCAGCAGCGAGGGACGGGCTCCTAACTATGGCTACACCTTC.

This clone was counted only a few times. CDR3 sequence (DNA): TGTGCCAGCAGTTACGGGGGCCGCGCCGAGCAGTACGTC. It is translated as CASSYGGRAEQYV. The chain has TRBV6-5 and TRBJ2-7, with a weak D call TRBD1 (6 bases). V shed 2 bases and J shed 6 bases, with 11 bases lying between them. This CDR3 is built from 13 residues. Germline loops: CDR1 MNHEY, CDR2 SVGAGI.

The V call is TRBV6-5, the J call TRBJ2-5; D is undetermined. This CDR3 is 14 amino acids long. CDR1 is MNHEY, CDR2 SVGAGI, per germline. Trimming shortened V by 6 bases and J by 4 bases, and 15 bases separated the two germline ends. CDR3 sequence (DNA): TGTGCCAGCAGCCGCCATAGTTTGGGAGAGACCCAGTACTTC. Its translation: CASSRHSLGETQYF.

This clone has at least ten counts. The rearrangement uses TRBV13 and TRBJ2-5; D is perhaps TRBD2 (6 bases). Trimming pared 4 bases from V and 7 bases from J, leaving 16 bases between. CDR3 length: 14 amino acids. Germline V gene sequence: CDR1 PRHDT, CDR2 FYEKMQ (reference sequence). The DNA of the CDR3 is TGTGCCAGCAGCTCCAGGCGGGGCCCTGGGACCCAGTACTTC. The encoded protein is CASSSRRGPGTQYF.

The chain joins TRBV5-4 to TRBJ2-1, with D perhaps TRBD1 or TRBD2 (5 bases each). Germline assignment: CDR1 SGHNT and CDR2 YYREEE (reference sequence). V was trimmed by 4 bases and J by 5 bases, leaving 16 bases between them. This CDR3 is built from 15 residues. As DNA, the CDR3 is TGTGCCAGCAGCAAAGGGACGGTAACAAACAATGAGCAGTTCTTC. Its protein product is CASSKGTVTNNEQFF.

This clone was seen a handful of times. V and J are TRBV5-4 and TRBJ2-2, with D perhaps given as TRBD1 or TRBD2 (5 bases each). V lost 0 bases and J lost 1, with 22 bases in between. CDR3 length: 20 amino acids. CDR1 is SGHNT, CDR2 YYREEE, per germline (reference sequence). The CDR3 here is CASSLGAGRGVIGNTGELFF. In DNA, the CDR3 is TGTGCCAGCAGCTTGGGGGCAGGCCGAGGGGTGATCGGGAACACCGGGGAGCTGTTTTTT.

In its sample, this clone was seen a few times. V is TRBV6-1 and J is TRBJ2-1; the D gene is possibly TRBD2 (5 bases). Trimming left V 7 bases short and J 1 base short, with 8 bases between. Germline V gene data show CDR1 as MNHNS and CDR2 as SASEGT. The CDR3 has 13 residues. Here the CDR3 reads CASIVASYNEQFF. The CDR3 bases are TGTGCCAGCATAGTAGCGTCCTACAATGAGCAGTTCTTC.